This TCR beta chain was identified during a study of shared clonotypes between healthy human individuals. A CD45RA+ naive subset and a CD45RA-negative memory subset were split from CD4+ cells. CDR1 SGHTS and CDR2 YDEGEE come from the germline V gene. This CDR3 region has 16 residues. V gave up 2 bases and J gave up 5 bases, with 19 bases separating them. The data were produced by immunoSEQ multiplex PCR, yet TCRdb's version contains in-frame clones alone and is incomplete. The sample gives more than 2,000,000 clones, around 90% of which show up once; 0.13% to 0.15% is in the top ten. The rearrangement uses TRBV5-8 and TRBJ2-5; maybe TRBD2 (5 bases). This sequence was found in a man between 18 and 29 years old in good health. Sequenced input: naive CD4+ T cells sorted from blood. The subset denotes: CD45RA+ positively selected. CDR3 protein: CASSFEGVLKAETQYF. CDR3 nucleotides: TGTGCCAGCAGCTTCGAGGGCGTACTAAAGGCGGAGACCCAGTACTTC.